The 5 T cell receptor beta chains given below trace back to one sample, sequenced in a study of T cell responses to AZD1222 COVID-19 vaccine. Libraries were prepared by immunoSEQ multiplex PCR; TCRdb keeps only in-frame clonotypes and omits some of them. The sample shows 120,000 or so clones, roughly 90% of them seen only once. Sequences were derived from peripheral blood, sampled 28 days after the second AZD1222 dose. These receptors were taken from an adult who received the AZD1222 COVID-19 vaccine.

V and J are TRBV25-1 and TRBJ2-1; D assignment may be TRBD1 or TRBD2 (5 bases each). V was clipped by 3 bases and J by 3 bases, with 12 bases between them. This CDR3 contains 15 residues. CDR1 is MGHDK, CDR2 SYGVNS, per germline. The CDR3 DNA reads TGTGCCAGCAGTGACCCCGGGGACCTCTACAATGAGCAGTTCTTC. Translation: CASSDPGDLYNEQFF.

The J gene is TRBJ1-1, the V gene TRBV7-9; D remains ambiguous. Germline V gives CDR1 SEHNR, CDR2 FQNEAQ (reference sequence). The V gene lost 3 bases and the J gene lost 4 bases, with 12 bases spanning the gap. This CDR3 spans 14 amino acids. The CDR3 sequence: CASSFGLSATEAFF. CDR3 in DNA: TGTGCCAGCAGCTTTGGCCTGTCGGCCACTGAAGCTTTCTTT.

CDR3 coding DNA: TGTGCCAGCTCACCTGGAACCGATCAGCCCCAGCATTTT. This encodes CASSPGTDQPQHF. The V gene is TRBV18, the J gene TRBJ1-5; D remains unclear. This CDR3 has 13 residues. The germline V gene encodes CDR1 KGHSH and CDR2 LQKENI. V dropped 3 bases and J dropped 5 bases, with 8 bases sitting between them.

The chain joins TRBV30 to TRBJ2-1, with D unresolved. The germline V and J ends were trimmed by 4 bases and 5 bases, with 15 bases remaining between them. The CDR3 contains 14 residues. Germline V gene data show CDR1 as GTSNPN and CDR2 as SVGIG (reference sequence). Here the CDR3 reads CAWNLGSQNNEQFF. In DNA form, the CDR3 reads TGTGCCTGGAATTTGGGCAGTCAGAACAATGAGCAGTTCTTC.

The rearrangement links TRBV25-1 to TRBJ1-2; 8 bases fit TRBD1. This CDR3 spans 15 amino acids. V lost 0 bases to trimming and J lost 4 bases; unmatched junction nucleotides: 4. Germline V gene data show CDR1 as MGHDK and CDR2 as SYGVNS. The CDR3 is CASSEYSTGAYGYTF. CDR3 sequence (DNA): TGTGCCAGCAGTGAATATTCGACAGGGGCCTATGGCTACACCTTC.